A single sample is the source of the 19 T cell receptor beta chains below, sequenced in a study of cytomegalovirus exposure and HLA in healthy donors (dated by TCRdb to about 2017). The library was made by the immunoSEQ multiplex PCR assay. The multiplex PCR relied on a mix of 60 forward primers for TCR Vbeta segments and 13 reverse primers for TCR Jbeta segments. In TCRdb, the immuneACCESS table is reduced to in-frame sequences with V and J assigned. These tables do not hold every clone; where another copy was compared, an unresolved V gene accounts for under half, and the others remain unexplained. For this sample the table gives 90,000 to 95,000 clones, of which around 80% were detected only once. Over 0.5% of the sample is held by the ten biggest clonotypes. Sequencing was done on a sample of PBMCs. All receptors come from a man aged 30-40 years in good health and CMV-seronegative.

This chain connects TRBV7-3 to TRBJ2-1, with TRBD2 matching over 11 bases. V lost 1 base and J lost 1; bases outside the gene matches: 6. Germline assignment: CDR1 SGHTA and CDR2 FQGTGA. The CDR3 sequence is 18 residues long. CDR3 DNA: TGTGCCAGCAGCTTAATCCGGGCTAGCGGGAGGTCCTACAATGAGCAGTTCTTC. Protein: CASSLIRASGRSYNEQFF.

This clone occurred once. The V and J genes are TRBV14 and TRBJ1-4; D is unclear. The V and J ends lost 1 base and 2 bases respectively, with 8 bases between them. CDR1 and CDR2 from the germline V gene are SGHDN and FVKESK. The CDR3 consists of 15 residues. CDR3 sequence: CASSQVAFTNEKLFF. The CDR3 DNA follows: TGTGCCAGCAGCCAAGTCGCGTTCACTAATGAAAAACTGTTTTTT.

The chain employs TRBV5-6 and TRBJ1-2, with D uncertain. Between the trimmed V and J ends, which lost 6 bases and 0 bases, there was a span of 9 bases. The CDR3 spans 13 residues. The germline V gene has CDR1 SGHDT and CDR2 YYEEEE. The CDR3 coding sequence is TGTGCCAGCATTGGCAATACTAACTATGGCTACACCTTC. It translates to CASIGNTNYGYTF. The variable domain in full, with the rest retrieved from reference TRBV5-6 and TRBJ1-2, is DAGVTQSPTHLIKTRGQQVTLRCSPKSGHDTVSWYQQALGQGPQFIFQYYEEEERQRGNFPDRFSGHQFPNYSSELNVNALLLGDSALYLCASIGNTNYGYTFGSGTRLTVV.

This CDR3 reads CASSREGSFYGYTF. CDR3 sequence (DNA): TGTGCCAGTAGTCGCGAGGGCAGCTTCTATGGCTACACCTTC. The chain links TRBV19 to TRBJ1-2; D is undetermined. CDR3 length: 14 residues. Germline CDR1 is LNHDA and CDR2 is SQIVND (reference sequence). The V end was cut by 5 bases, the J end by 4 bases, with 14 bases between.

This chain links TRBV7-2 with TRBJ2-7, with a tentative D call TRBD2 (6 bases). Trimming pared 3 bases from V and 7 bases from J, leaving 19 bases between. The CDR3 is 15 residues long. Germline V gives CDR1 SGHTA, CDR2 FQGNSA. For the CDR3, the DNA is TGTGCCAGCAGCTTTGGGACTGGGGTAGGGTGGGAGCAGTACTTC. Encoded protein: CASSFGTGVGWEQYF.

The rearrangement joins TRBV5-8 to TRBJ1-1; D might be TRBD1 (6 bases). Germline V gives CDR1 SGHTS, CDR2 YDEGEE. Between the trimmed V and J ends, which lost 4 bases and 0 bases, there was a span of 10 bases. The CDR3 is 14 amino acids. The CDR3 DNA is TGTGCCAGCAGCCTGGACAGTTTGAACACTGAAGCTTTCTTT. Translating it yields CASSLDSLNTEAFF.

This rearrangement joins TRBV19 to TRBJ2-1, with D possibly TRBD1 on 5 matching bases. This CDR3 comprises 12 residues. Trimming removed 2 bases at V and 8 bases at J, with 7 bases between. CDR1 is LNHDA, CDR2 SQIVND, per germline (reference sequence). The CDR3 loop is CASSIRGHEQFF. The CDR3 bases are TGTGCCAGTAGTATAAGGGGTCATGAGCAGTTCTTC. The complete variable domain, with remaining parts taken from reference TRBV19 and TRBJ2-1, reads DGGITQSPKYLFRKEGQNVTLSCEQNLNHDAMYWYRQDPGQGLRLIYYSQIVNDFQKGDIAEGYSVSREKKESFPLTVTSAQKNPTAFYLCASSIRGHEQFFGPGTRLTVL.

The chain uses TRBV27 and TRBJ2-2; D not resolved. CDR3 length equals 14 residues. V dropped 2 bases and J dropped 6 bases, with 10 bases sitting between them. Germline lookup yields CDR1 MNHEY and CDR2 SMNVEV (reference sequence). The CDR3 spells CASSLTYVAGELFF. The CDR3 DNA is TGTGCCAGCAGTTTAACCTACGTGGCCGGGGAGCTGTTTTTT.

V usage is TRBV9 and J usage is TRBJ2-1; D call uncertain. CDR1 SGDLS and CDR2 YYNGEE come from the germline V gene. The CDR3 covers 14 residues. Trimming took 0 bases from V and 0 from J, leaving 4 bases between them. CDR3 residues: CASSVAYSYNEQFF. CDR3 DNA sequence: TGTGCCAGCAGCGTAGCCTACTCCTACAATGAGCAGTTCTTC.

This clone showed up many times. The chain is built from TRBV7-8 and TRBJ2-7; D possibly corresponds to TRBD1 (6 bases). The CDR3 consists of 14 residues. Germline V lookup: CDR1 SGHVS, CDR2 FQNEAQ. V was pared by 5 bases and J by 3 bases, with 14 bases between. The CDR3 region has the DNA TGTGCCAGCAGCCCCCGGGACACATTCTACGAGCAGTACGTC. It specifies CASSPRDTFYEQYV.

The V gene is TRBV4-3, the J gene TRBJ2-1, with 9 positions matching TRBD1. V lost 3 bases, J lost 15 bases, and 9 bases stayed unmatched. CDR3 length equals 13 residues. Germline V lookup: CDR1 LGHNA, CDR2 YSLEER. The chain's CDR3 is CASSHDQQGALFF. The CDR3 DNA reads as TGCGCCAGCAGCCATGATCAACAGGGGGCTCTGTTCTTC.

The chain carries TRBV18 and TRBJ2-7; possible D gene TRBD2, 5 bases. Trimming removed 3 bases at V and 3 bases at J, with 15 bases between. This CDR3 contains 15 residues. Per germline, CDR1 KGHSH and CDR2 LQKENI. DNA for the CDR3: TGTGCCAGCTCACCCCTAGAGGACGGGGACTACGAGCAGTACTTC. This sequence encodes CASSPLEDGDYEQYF.

The rearrangement joins TRBV29-1 to TRBJ1-2; D unresolved. The CDR3 runs to 12 residues. The ends were cut back, 4 bases at V and 4 bases at J, with 10 bases in the middle. Germline CDR1 and CDR2: SQVTM and ANQGSEA. The CDR3 here is CSVVGGIYGYTF. The CDR3 region has the DNA TGCAGCGTTGTTGGAGGGATCTATGGCTACACCTTC.

The V and J genes are TRBV18 and TRBJ1-2; D is undetermined. Germline CDR1 and CDR2: KGHSH and LQKENI. V lost 0 bases to trimming and J lost 6 bases, with 8 bases between them. This CDR3 has 13 residues. This CDR3 is CASSPPTFHGYTF. CDR3 DNA sequence: TGTGCCAGCTCACCACCCACATTCCATGGCTACACCTTC.

The CDR3 DNA reads TGTGCCTGGGTTGACAGGCCTCGGCATTCACCCCTCCACTTT. Protein: CAWVDRPRHSPLHF. The rearrangement links TRBV30 to TRBJ1-6; D perhaps matches TRBD1 (6 bases). The CDR3 length is 14 residues. Trimming pared 5 bases from V and 8 bases from J, leaving 16 bases between. CDR1 is GTSNPN, CDR2 SVGIG, per germline (reference sequence).

The chain recombines TRBV5-1 with TRBJ2-5; TRBD2 agrees at 7 bases. The V and J ends lost 0 bases and 5 bases, in that order; junction bases with no gene match: 7. Germline lookup yields CDR1 SGHRS and CDR2 YFSETQ. This CDR3 is 15 amino acids long. The CDR3 bases are TGCGCCAGCAGCTTGGTAACTAGCGCGGTGGAGACCCAGTACTTC. The encoded protein is CASSLVTSAVETQYF.

The chain combines TRBV6-5 with TRBJ1-2; 7 positions match TRBD1. The germline V gene has CDR1 MNHEY and CDR2 SVGAGI. This CDR3 has 15 residues. Germline trimming cut 5 bases from V and 2 bases from J; bases unmatched to any gene: 8. The CDR3 loop is CASSQGQSLNYGYTF. The CDR3 region has the DNA TGTGCCAGCAGTCAGGGACAGAGTTTAAACTATGGCTACACCTTC.

As DNA, the CDR3 is TGTGCCAGCAGCCGGGGGGACAGGGGATCCCACGAGCAGTACTTC. This codes for CASSRGDRGSHEQYF. V is TRBV6-1 and J is TRBJ2-7, with 10 bases fitting TRBD1. Germline V gene lookup returns CDR1 MNHNS and CDR2 SASEGT. The CDR3 runs 15 residues. J gave up 5 bases and V 6 bases, and 10 bases lay outside the gene matches.

This chain joins TRBV10-3 and TRBJ1-3; the match to TRBD1 covers 12 bases. This CDR3 region has 17 residues. Unmatched junction bases numbered 6, after V lost 4 bases and J lost 2 bases. Germline assignment: CDR1 ENHRY and CDR2 SYGVKD. In DNA form, the CDR3 reads TGTGCCATCAGTGGGCCCCGGGACAGGGGGCCTGGAAACACCATATATTTT. It is translated as CAISGPRDRGPGNTIYF.